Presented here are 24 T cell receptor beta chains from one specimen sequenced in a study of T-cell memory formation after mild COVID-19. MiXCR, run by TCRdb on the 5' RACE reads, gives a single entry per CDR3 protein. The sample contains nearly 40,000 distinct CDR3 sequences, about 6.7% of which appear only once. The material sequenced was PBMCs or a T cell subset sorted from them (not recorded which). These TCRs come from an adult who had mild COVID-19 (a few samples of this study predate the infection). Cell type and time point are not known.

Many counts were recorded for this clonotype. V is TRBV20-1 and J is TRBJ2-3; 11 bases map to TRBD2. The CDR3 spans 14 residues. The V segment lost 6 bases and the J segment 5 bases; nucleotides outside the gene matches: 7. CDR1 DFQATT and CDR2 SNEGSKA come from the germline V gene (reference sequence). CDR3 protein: CSAMTSGDGDTQYF. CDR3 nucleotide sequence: TGCAGTGCGATGACTAGCGGGGATGGAGATACGCAGTATTTT.

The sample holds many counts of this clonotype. The DNA of the CDR3 is TGCGCCAGCAGCTTGGCGACAGGGGGCCTGTACAATGAGCAGTTCTTC. Translating it yields CASSLATGGLYNEQFF. This chain uses TRBV5-1 with TRBJ2-1; 10 bases line up with TRBD1. V was clipped by 0 bases and J by 4 bases; unmatched bases: 4. The CDR3 totals 16 residues. Germline CDR1 reads SGHRS; CDR2 reads YFSETQ.

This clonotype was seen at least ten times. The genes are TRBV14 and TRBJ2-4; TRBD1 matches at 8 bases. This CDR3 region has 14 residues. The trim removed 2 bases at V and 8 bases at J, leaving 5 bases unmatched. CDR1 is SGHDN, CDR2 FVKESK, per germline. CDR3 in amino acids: CASSQTGGMDIQYF. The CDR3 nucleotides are TGTGCCAGCAGCCAAACAGGGGGAATGGACATTCAGTACTTC.

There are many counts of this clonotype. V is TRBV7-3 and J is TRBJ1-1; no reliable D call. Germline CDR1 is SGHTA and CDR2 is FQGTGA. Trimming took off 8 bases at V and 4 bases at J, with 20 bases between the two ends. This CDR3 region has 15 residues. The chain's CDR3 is CASADTGEVGTEAFF. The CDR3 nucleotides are TGTGCCAGCGCTGACACCGGCGAAGTGGGCACTGAAGCTTTCTTT.

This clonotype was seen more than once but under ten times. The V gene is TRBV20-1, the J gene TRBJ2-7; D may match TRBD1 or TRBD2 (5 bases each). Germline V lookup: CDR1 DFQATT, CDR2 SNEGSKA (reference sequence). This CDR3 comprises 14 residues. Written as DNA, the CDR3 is TGCAGCCACGAGGGGAGCGCAAGCTCCTACGAGCAGTACTTC. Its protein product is CSHEGSASSYEQYF.

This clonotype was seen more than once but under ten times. The CDR3 DNA is TGTGCCAGCAGTTCCTTTGGGACAGGGGCTTTGGAGACCCAGTACTTC. Protein sequence: CASSSFGTGALETQYF. The V call is TRBV7-6, the J call TRBJ2-5; 10 bases are a match to TRBD1. Germline V gives CDR1 SGHVS, CDR2 FNYEAQ. This CDR3 contains 16 residues. V lost 6 bases to trimming and J lost 5 bases; unmatched junction nucleotides: 12.

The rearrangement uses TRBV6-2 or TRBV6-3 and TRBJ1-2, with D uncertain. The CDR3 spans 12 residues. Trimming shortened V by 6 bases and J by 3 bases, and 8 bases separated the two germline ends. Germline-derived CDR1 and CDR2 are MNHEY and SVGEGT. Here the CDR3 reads CASSPQHYGYTF. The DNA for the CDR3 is TGTGCCAGCAGCCCACAGCACTATGGCTACACCTTC.

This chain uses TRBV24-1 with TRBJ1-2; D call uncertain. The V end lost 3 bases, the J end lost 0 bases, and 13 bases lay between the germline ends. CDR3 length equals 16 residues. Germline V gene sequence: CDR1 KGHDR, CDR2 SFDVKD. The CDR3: CATSDPRQAANYGYTF. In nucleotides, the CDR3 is TGTGCCACCAGTGATCCTCGGCAGGCAGCTAACTATGGCTACACCTTC.

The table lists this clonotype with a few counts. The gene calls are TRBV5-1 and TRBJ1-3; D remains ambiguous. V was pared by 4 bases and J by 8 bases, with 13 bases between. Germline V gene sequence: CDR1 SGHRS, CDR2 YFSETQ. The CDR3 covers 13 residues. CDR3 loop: CASSPQSLDTIYF. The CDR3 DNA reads TGCGCCAGCAGCCCACAATCACTGGACACCATATATTTT.

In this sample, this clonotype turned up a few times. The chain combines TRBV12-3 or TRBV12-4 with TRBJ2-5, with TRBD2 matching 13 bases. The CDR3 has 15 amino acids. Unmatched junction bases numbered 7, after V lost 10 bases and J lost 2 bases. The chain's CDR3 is CAIRTSGGPQETQYF. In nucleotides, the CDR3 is TGTGCCATCCGGACTAGCGGGGGCCCACAAGAGACCCAGTACTTC.

CDR3 region: CASSLGSGQLNTEAFF. Here the CDR3 DNA reads TGCGCCAGCAGCTTGGGATCAGGACAGCTGAACACTGAAGCTTTCTTT. This rearrangement joins TRBV5-1 to TRBJ1-1, with a weak D call TRBD1 (6 bases). Per germline, CDR1 SGHRS and CDR2 YFSETQ. The V end was cut by 0 bases, the J end by 0 bases, with 12 bases between. The CDR3 is 16 amino acids.

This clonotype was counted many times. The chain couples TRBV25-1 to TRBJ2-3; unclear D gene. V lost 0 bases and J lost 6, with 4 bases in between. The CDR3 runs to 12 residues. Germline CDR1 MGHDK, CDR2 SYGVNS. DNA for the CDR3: TGTGCCAGCAGTGAATATTGGGATACGCAGTATTTT. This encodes CASSEYWDTQYF.

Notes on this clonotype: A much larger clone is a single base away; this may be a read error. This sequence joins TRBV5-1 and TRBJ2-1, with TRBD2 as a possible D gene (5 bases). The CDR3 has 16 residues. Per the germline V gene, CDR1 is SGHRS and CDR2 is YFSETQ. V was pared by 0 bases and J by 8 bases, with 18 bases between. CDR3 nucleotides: TGCGCCAGCAGCTTGGAGCGGTTAAGCGGTAGGGATGAGCAGTTCTTC. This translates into CASSLERLSGRDEQFF.

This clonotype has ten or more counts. CDR3 in DNA: TGCGCCAGCAGCTCCGCCACGGGACTAGCGGGAAACACCGGGGAGCTGTTTTTT. Translation gives CASSSATGLAGNTGELFF. This sequence joins TRBV4-3 and TRBJ2-2; 13 bases align to TRBD2. CDR3 length: 18 amino acids. Losses at the gene ends were 5 bases for V and 2 bases for J; bases not matched to a gene: 8. Germline V gives CDR1 LGHNA, CDR2 YSLEER.

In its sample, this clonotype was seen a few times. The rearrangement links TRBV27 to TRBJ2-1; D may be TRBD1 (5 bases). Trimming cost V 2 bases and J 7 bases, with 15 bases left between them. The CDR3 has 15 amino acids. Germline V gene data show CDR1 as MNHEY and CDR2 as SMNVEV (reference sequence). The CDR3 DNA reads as TGTGCCAGCAGTTTAAGGACACGGATCTTAAATGAGCAGTTCTTC. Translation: CASSLRTRILNEQFF.

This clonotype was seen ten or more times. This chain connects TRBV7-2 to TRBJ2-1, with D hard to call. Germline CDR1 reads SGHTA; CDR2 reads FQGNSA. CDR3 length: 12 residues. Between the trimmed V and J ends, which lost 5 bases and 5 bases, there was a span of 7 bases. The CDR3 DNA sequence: TGTGCCAGCAGCCCGAATCACAATGAGCAGTTCTTC. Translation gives CASSPNHNEQFF.

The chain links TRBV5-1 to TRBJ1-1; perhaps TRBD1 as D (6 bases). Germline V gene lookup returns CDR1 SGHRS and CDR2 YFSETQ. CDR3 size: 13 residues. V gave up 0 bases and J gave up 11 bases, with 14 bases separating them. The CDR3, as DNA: TGCGCCAGCAGCTTGGCCCCCGGGGGCGAGGCTTTCTTT. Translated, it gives CASSLAPGGEAFF.

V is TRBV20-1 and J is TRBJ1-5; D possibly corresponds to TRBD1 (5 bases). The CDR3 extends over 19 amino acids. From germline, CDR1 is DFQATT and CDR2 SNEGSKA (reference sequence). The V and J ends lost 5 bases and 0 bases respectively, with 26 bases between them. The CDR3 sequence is CSAGMIWGSGAYSNQPQHF. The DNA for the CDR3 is TGCAGTGCTGGGATGATTTGGGGATCTGGGGCCTATAGCAATCAGCCCCAGCATTTT.

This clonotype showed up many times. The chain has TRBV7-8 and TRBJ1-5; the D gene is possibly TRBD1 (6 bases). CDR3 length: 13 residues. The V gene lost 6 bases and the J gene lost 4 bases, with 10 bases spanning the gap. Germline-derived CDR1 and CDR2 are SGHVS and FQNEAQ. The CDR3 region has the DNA TGTGCCAGCAGAAGGACAGCTAATCAGCCCCAGCATTTT. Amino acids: CASRRTANQPQHF. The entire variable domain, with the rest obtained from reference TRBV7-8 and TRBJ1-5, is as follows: GAGVSQSPRYKVAKRGQDVALRCDPISGHVSLFWYQQALGQGPEFLTYFQNEAQLDKSGLPSDRFFAERPEGSVSTLKIQRTQQEDSAVYLCASRRTANQPQHFGDGTRLSIL.

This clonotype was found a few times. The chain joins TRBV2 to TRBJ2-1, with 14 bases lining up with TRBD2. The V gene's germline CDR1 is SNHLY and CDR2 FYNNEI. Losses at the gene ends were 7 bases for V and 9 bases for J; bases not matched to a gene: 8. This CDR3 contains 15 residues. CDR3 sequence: CASTQTSGGAREQFF. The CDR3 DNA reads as TGTGCCAGCACCCAGACTAGCGGGGGGGCACGTGAGCAGTTCTTC.

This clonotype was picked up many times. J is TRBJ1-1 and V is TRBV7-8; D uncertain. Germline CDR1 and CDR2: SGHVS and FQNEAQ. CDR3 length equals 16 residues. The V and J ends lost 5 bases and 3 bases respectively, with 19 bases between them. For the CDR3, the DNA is TGTGCCAGCAGCCCAGTATATCCAGTTCGGTACACTGAAGCTTTCTTT. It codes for CASSPVYPVRYTEAFF.

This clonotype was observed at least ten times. The CDR3 is CAISEPRGLAGAKQFF. In DNA form, the CDR3 reads TGTGCCATCAGTGAGCCCCGCGGACTAGCGGGAGCGAAGCAGTTCTTC. The gene calls are TRBV10-3 and TRBJ2-1, with 13 bases matching TRBD2. The trim removed 2 bases at V and 11 bases at J, leaving 9 bases unmatched. Germline CDR1 ENHRY, CDR2 SYGVKD. CDR3 length equals 16 residues.

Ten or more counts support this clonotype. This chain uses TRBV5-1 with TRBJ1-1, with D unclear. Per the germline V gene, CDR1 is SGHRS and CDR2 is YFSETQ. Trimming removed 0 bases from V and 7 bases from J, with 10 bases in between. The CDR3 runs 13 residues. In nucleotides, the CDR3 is TGCGCCAGCAGCTTGGGAGGGAGGAGTGAAGCTTTCTTT. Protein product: CASSLGGRSEAFF.

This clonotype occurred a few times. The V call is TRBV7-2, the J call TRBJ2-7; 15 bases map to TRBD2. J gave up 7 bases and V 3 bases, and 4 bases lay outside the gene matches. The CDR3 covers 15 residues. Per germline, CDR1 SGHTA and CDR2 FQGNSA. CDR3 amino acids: CASSLGLAGGSEQYF. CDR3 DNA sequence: TGTGCCAGCAGCTTGGGACTAGCGGGGGGAAGTGAGCAGTACTTC.